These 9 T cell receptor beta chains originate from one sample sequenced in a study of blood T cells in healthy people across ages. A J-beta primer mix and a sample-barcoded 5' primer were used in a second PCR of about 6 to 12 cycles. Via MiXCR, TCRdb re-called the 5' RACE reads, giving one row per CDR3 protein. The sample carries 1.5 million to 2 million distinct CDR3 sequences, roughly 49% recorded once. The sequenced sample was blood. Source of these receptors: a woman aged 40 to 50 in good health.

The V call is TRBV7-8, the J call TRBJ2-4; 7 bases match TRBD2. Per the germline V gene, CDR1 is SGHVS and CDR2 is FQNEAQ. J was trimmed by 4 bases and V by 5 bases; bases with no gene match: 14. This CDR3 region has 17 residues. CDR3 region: CASSPQVRGMGKNIQYF. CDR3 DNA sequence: TGTGCCAGCAGCCCCCAGGTGCGGGGGATGGGAAAAAACATTCAGTACTTC.

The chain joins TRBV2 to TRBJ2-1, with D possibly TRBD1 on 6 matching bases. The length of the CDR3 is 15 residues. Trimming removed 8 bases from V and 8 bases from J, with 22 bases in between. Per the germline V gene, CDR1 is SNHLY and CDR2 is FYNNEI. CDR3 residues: CASGGWGPVLDEQFF. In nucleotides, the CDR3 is TGTGCCAGCGGAGGCTGGGGGCCTGTGTTGGATGAGCAGTTCTTC.

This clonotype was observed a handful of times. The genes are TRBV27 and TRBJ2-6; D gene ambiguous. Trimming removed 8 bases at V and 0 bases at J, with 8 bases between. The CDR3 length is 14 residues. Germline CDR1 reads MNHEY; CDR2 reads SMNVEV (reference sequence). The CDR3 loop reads CASGVGSGANVLTF. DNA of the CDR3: TGTGCCAGCGGGGTCGGCTCTGGGGCCAACGTCCTGACTTTC.

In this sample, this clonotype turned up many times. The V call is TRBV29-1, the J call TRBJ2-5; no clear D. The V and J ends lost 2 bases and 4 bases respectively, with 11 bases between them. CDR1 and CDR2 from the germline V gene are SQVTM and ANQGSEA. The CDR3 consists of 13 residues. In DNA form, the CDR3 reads TGCAGCGTTGAAAACCCGCTGGGAGAGACCCAGTACTTC. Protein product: CSVENPLGETQYF.

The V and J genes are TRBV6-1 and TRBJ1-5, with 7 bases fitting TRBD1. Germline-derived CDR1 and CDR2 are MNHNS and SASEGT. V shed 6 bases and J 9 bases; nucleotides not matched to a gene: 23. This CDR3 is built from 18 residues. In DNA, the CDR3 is TGTGCCAGCAGCCACACCTCCACGACAGGGACTTTGCAGCGGCCCCAGCATTTT. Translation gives CASSHTSTTGTLQRPQHF.

CDR3 bases: TGCGCCAGCAGGGTACGGGAGGACTATGGCTACACCTTC. Amino acid sequence: CASRVREDYGYTF. This chain joins TRBV5-1 and TRBJ1-2; D not resolved. The germline gives CDR1 SGHRS, CDR2 YFSETQ. The ends were cut back, 5 bases at V and 3 bases at J, with 11 bases in the middle. The CDR3 loop spans 13 amino acids.

The chain's CDR3 is CSARDGSTGETQYF. The CDR3 DNA reads TGCAGTGCTAGAGACGGCAGTACGGGTGAGACCCAGTACTTC. This chain joins TRBV20-1 and TRBJ2-5; D not certain. The CDR3 has 14 amino acids. The germline V gene encodes CDR1 DFQATT and CDR2 SNEGSKA (reference sequence). Trimming cost V 0 bases and J 5 bases, with 13 bases left between them.

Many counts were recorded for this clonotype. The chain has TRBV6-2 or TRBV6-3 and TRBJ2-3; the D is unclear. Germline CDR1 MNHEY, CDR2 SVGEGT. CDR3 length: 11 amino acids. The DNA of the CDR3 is TGTGCAGTCACGTCCACAGATACGCAGTATTTT. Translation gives CAVTSTDTQYF.

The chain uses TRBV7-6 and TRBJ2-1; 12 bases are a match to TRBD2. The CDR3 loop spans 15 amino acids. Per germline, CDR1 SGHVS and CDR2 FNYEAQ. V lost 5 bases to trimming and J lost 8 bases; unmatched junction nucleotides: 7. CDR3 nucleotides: TGTGCCAGCAGCCGAAGACTAGCGGGGGATCATGAGCAGTTCTTC. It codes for CASSRRLAGDHEQFF.